Listed here are 9 T cell receptor beta chains from one sample, sequenced in a study of T-cell memory formation after mild COVID-19. TCRdb re-called the 5' RACE reads through MiXCR, storing one row per CDR3 protein. The table records about 360,000 distinct CDR3 sequences, roughly 13% of them present only once. The specimen sequenced was PBMCs or a T cell subset sorted from them (not recorded which). All receptors come from a man aged 18 to 29 who had mild COVID-19 (a few samples of this study predate the infection). Cell type and time point are not known.

This clonotype was counted a few times. The chain carries TRBV28 and TRBJ1-2; 8 bases agree with TRBD1. Germline V gene data show CDR1 as MDHEN and CDR2 as SYDVKM. This CDR3 spans 15 amino acids. V lost 5 bases to trimming and J lost 8 bases; unmatched junction nucleotides: 13. Here the CDR3 reads CASSRIGAGGEGYTF. In DNA form, the CDR3 reads TGTGCCAGCAGTCGAATCGGGGCAGGGGGCGAAGGCTACACCTTC.

A few counts support this clonotype. The chain couples TRBV4-1 to TRBJ1-2; TRBD1 agrees at 7 bases. Germline V gene data show CDR1 as MGHRA and CDR2 as YSYEKL. The CDR3 spans 15 residues. The V and J ends lost 2 bases and 5 bases, in that order; junction bases with no gene match: 8. As DNA, the CDR3 is TGCGCCAGCAGCCAACCTGGGACAGAGCCTTATGGCTACACCTTC. Its translation is CASSQPGTEPYGYTF.

This clonotype was found a few times. The CDR3 loop reads CASSPRTSGGADEQFF. CDR3 nucleotide sequence: TGTGCCAGCAGCCCCCGGACTAGCGGGGGGGCTGATGAGCAGTTCTTC. This chain uses TRBV7-8 with TRBJ2-1; the match to TRBD2 covers 15 bases. CDR1 and CDR2 (germline): SGHVS, FQNEAQ. J was trimmed by 8 bases and V by 5 bases; bases with no gene match: 7. The CDR3 has 16 residues.

This clonotype was counted only a few times. The J gene is TRBJ2-2, the V gene TRBV4-2, with 9 bases that match TRBD1. Trimming removed 4 bases from V and 6 bases from J; junction bases left unmatched: 6. Germline loops: CDR1 LGHNA, CDR2 YNFKEQ. CDR3 length: 15 residues. The CDR3 bases are TGTGCCAGCAGCCCGGGACAGGGAGGTTCCGGGGAGCTGTTTTTT. Amino acid sequence: CASSPGQGGSGELFF.

Ten or more counts support this clonotype. The rearrangement links TRBV24-1 to TRBJ1-1, with D perhaps TRBD1 (5 bases). V lost 7 bases and J 4 bases, leaving 15 bases between the germline ends. Germline-derived CDR1 and CDR2 are KGHDR and SFDVKD. The CDR3 contains 14 residues. CDR3 in amino acids: CATRTGGGGTEAFF. The CDR3 region has the DNA TGTGCCACCAGGACCGGAGGTGGGGGCACTGAAGCTTTCTTT.

The chain couples TRBV7-8 to TRBJ1-5, with D uncertain. V was shortened by 5 bases and J by 7 bases, with 12 bases between the two germline ends. Germline V gene lookup returns CDR1 SGHVS and CDR2 FQNEAQ. There are 13 residues in the CDR3. In nucleotides, the CDR3 is TGTGCCAGCAGCCAGGAGGCCAGCCAGCCCCAGCATTTT. Protein: CASSQEASQPQHF.

This clonotype has at least ten counts. The rearrangement uses TRBV20-1 and TRBJ2-1; D not certain. V lost 3 bases, J lost 0 bases, and 6 bases lay in between. The CDR3 has 13 amino acids. Germline CDR1 is DFQATT and CDR2 is SNEGSKA (reference sequence). CDR3 in amino acids: CSARQPSYNEQFF. As DNA, the CDR3 is TGCAGTGCTAGGCAGCCCTCCTACAATGAGCAGTTCTTC.

This clonotype has only a few counts. The chain has TRBV27 and TRBJ2-3, with TRBD1 as a possible D gene (5 bases). The germline V and J ends were trimmed by 0 bases and 4 bases, with 14 bases remaining between them. The CDR3 extends over 16 amino acids. Germline CDR1 MNHEY, CDR2 SMNVEV (reference sequence). Written as DNA, the CDR3 is TGTGCCAGCAGTTTATCGGGTTATGGGGCCTCAGATACGCAGTATTTT. Translated: CASSLSGYGASDTQYF.

Turning to this clonotype: An end of the junction does not agree with germline; a read error may underlie this. The J gene is TRBJ1-2, the V gene TRBV29-1; D is perhaps TRBD1 (6 bases). This CDR3 is 9 amino acids long. Germline V CDR1 and CDR2: SQVTM, ANQGSEA. The CDR3 region is CSVDGQPLF. The CDR3 DNA reads TGCAGCGTTGACGGACAGCCTCTCTTC.